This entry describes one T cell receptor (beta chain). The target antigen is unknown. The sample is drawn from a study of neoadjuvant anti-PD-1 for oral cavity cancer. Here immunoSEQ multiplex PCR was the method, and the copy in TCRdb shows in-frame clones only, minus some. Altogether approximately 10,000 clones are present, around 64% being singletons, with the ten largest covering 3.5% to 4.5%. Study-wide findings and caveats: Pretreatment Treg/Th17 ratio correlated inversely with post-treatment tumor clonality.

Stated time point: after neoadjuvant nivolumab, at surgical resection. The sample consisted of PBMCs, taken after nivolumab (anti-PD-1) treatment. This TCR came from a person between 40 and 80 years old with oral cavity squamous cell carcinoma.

The CDR3 is CASSEKRGGLTDTQYF. As DNA, the CDR3 is TGTGCCAGCAGTGAAAAACGGGGGGGCCTGACAGATACGCAGTATTTT. This chain joins TRBV6-1 and TRBJ2-3, with 8 nucleotides matching TRBD2. Germline lookup yields CDR1 MNHNS and CDR2 SASEGT. This CDR3 spans 16 amino acids. V gave up 2 bases and J gave up 3 bases; unmatched junction bases: 7.